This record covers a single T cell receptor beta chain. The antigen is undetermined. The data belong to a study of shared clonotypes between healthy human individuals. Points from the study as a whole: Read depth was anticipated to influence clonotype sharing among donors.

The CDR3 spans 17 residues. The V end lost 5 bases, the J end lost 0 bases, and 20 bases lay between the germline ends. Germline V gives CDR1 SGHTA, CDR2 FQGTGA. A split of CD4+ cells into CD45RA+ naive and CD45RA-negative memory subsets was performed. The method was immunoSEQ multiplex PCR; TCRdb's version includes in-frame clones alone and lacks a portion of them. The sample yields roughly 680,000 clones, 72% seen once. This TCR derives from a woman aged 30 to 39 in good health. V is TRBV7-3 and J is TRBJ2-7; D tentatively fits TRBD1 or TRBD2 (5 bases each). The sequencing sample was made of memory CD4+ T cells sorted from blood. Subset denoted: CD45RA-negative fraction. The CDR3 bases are TGTGCCAGCAGCCGTCAGGCGGGTCAGGGATACTCCTACGAGCAGTACTTC. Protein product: CASSRQAGQGYSYEQYF. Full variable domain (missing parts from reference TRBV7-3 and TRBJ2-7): GAGVSQTPSNKVTEKGKYVELRCDPISGHTALYWYRQSLGQGPEFLIYFQGTGAADDSGLPNDRFFAVRPEGSVSTLKIQRTERGDSAVYLCASSRQAGQGYSYEQYFGPGTRLTVT.